The source of this TCR beta chain is a study of identical twins (TCRdb year 2016). With respect to the entire study: TCR alpha and beta repertoires from monozygotic twins, unrelated adults of various ages and cord blood were deep-sequenced to test whether fetal clonotypes persist. Replicate twin experiments were performed at different times using different library preparation protocols to rule out contamination. The investigation overall reported the following: Zero-insertion analyses could be partly confounded by invariant T cells such as MAIT and iNKT, although diverse VJ usage argued against such confounding for most clonotypes. Because the same donors could not be followed over many years, conclusions were based on cross-sectional statistical analysis. Abundant cord blood beta clonotypes had fewer insertions, young adult naive repertoires showed a similar but weaker trend, and memory repertoires showed no such trend. In monozygotic twins, out-of-frame TCR alpha sharing was systematically underestimated by recombination models, although the models agreed with sharing between unrelated individuals. Out-of-frame TCR alpha sequences shared between twins showed an excess of low generation-probability sequences compared with coincidental sharing between unrelated individuals. The excess sharing between twins in beta out-of-frame sequences was weaker because fewer shared sequences reduced the signal-to-noise ratio.

As regards this clonotype: Its antigen has not been determined. Qualities for individual bases were not recorded, and no much larger clone is one base off.

All donors were healthy Caucasians. Miltenyi CD45RO+ enrichment and human naive T-cell isolation kits were used to isolate memory (CD45RO+) and naive T cells from PBMC. Libraries were constructed by 5' RACE. Sequencing was carried out with an Illumina HiSeq 2000. Template switching introduced a universal primer binding site; the final cDNA contained a unique molecular identifier, enabling accurate counting of TCR cDNA molecules. Specific primers in the conserved constant-segment region were used to synthesize first-strand cDNA for TCR alpha and beta chains. To control for contamination, every cDNA library carried two barcodes: a SMART-Mk sample barcode plus Illumina barcodes. TruSeq adapter sequences, together with Illumina sample barcodes, were added in two successive PCR steps. The TCR alpha and beta cDNA libraries were sequenced on the Illumina HiSeq platform using custom primers. Turning to the authors' computational methods: Unique molecular identifiers were extracted from raw reads with MiGEC, and CDR3 positions were determined with MiXCR. For each individual, recombination models were inferred using an EM algorithm with the repgenHMM and IGoR tools. The tcR package in R was used for shared clonotype analysis, with sharing normalized by the product of cloneset sizes. To study raw recombination without the effects of thymic and clonal selection, out-of-frame nonproductive sequences were analyzed. TCRdb handled the public reads itself, with Q25 trimming in fastp and clone calling in MiXCR, and kept productive beta chains. Each entry is one CDR3 protein sequence, shown with its most common DNA and genes. What appears here as the V and J calls and clone size reflects TCRdb's work, not the paper's. The sample table records about 100,000 distinct CDR3 sequences; around 5.5% of these occur just once. 10% to 15% of the sample comes from the top ten.

The specimen was memory T cells sorted from blood. The cell subset or site label, as the study defines it: CD45RO+ enriched T cells. This clonotype was obtained from a woman aged 50 to 60 in good health.

In nucleotide form, the sequence is TGTGCCAGCAGCGACCTCGGGTCTTTAAACAATGAGCAGTTCTTC. It specifies CASSDLGSLNNEQFF. The rearranged segments are TRBV7-2 and TRBJ2-1, with the D gene not confidently named. The germline V gene specifies SGHTA as CDR1 and FQGNSA as CDR2. The CDR3 goes from the cysteine to the phenylalanine over 15 residues. The read is trimmed to its CDR3 DNA, 45 bases read in frame from base 1. V is cut by 5 bases and J by 5 bases, and the space between the germline ends is 16 bases.